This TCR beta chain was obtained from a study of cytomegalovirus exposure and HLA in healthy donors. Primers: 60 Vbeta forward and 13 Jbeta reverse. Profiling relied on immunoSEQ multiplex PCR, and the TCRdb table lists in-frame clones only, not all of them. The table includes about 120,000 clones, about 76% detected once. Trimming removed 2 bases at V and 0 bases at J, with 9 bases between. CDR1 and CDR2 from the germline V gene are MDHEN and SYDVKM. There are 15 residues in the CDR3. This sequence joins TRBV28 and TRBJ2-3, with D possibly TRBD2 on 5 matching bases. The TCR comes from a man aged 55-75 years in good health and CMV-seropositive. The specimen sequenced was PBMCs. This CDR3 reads CASSLRADSTDTQYF. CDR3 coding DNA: TGTGCCAGCAGTTTACGAGCGGACAGCACAGATACGCAGTATTTT.